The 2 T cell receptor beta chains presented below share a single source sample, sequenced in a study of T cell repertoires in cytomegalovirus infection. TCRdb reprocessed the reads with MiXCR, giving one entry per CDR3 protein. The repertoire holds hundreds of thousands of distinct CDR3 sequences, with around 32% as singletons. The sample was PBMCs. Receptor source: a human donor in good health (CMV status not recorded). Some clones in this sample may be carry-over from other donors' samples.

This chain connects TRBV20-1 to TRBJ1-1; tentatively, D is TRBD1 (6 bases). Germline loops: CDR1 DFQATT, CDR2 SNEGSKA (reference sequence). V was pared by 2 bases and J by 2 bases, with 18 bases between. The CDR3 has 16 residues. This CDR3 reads CSARPRPRTDNTEAFF. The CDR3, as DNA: TGCAGTGCTAGACCTCGTCCCCGGACAGATAACACTGAAGCTTTCTTT.

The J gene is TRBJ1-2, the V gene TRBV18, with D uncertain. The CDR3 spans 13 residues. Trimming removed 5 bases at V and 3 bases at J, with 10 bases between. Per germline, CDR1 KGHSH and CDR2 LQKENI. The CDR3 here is CASSTGSYYGYTF. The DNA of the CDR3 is TGTGCCAGCTCAACCGGGAGCTACTATGGCTACACCTTC.